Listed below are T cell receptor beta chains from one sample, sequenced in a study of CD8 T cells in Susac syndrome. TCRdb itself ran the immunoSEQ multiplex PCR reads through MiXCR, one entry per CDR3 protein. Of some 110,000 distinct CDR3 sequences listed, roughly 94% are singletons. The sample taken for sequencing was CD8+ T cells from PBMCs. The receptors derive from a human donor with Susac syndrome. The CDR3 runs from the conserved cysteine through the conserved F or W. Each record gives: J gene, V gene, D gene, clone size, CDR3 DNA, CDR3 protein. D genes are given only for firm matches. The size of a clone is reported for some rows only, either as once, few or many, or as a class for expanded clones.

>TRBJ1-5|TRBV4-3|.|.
TGCGCCAGCAGCCAAGATGGATCTCAGCCCCAGCATTTT
CASSQDGSQPQHF
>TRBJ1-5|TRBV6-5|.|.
TGTGCCAGTTCGCTGACGGTCGGACAGCCCCAGCATTTT
CASSLTVGQPQHF
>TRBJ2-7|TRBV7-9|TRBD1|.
TGTGCCAGCAGCCGGACGGGACAGGGTAACGAGCAGTACTTC
CASSRTGQGNEQYF
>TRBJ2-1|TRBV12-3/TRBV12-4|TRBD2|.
TGTGCCAGCAGTTTAGAGGTCACGCGGCTAGCGGGGGGGAACGGTGAGCAGTTCTTC
CASSLEVTRLAGGNGEQFF
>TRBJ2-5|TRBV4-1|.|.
TGCGCCAGCAGCCAGGAGGGACTTTCTACATGGACCCAGTACTTC
CASSQEGLSTWTQYF
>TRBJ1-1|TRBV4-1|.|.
TGCGCCAGCAGCCAAGACCGGGTCGCTGAAGCTTTCTTT
CASSQDRVAEAFF
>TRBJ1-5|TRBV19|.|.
TGTGCCAGTAGTATAGACCAGGCCCCTCGACAGCCCCAGCATTTT
CASSIDQAPRQPQHF
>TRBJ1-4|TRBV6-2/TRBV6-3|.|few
TGTGCCAGCAGCCAAGTTAAGTCGGTGGGAGAAAAACTGTTTTTT
CASSQVKSVGEKLFF
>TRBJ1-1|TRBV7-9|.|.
TGTGCCAGCAGCTTAGGGGGGCTAACAGAAGCTTTCTTT
CASSLGGLTEAFF
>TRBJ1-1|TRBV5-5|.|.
TGTGCCAGCAGCCACACAGGGTCGGAAGCTTTCTTT
CASSHTGSEAFF
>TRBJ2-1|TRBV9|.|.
TGTGCCAGCAGCGTAGGGTCTGGGGGGGGCTATGAGCAGTTCTTC
CASSVGSGGGYEQFF
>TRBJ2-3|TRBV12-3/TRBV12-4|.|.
TGTGCCAGCAGTTTAAAAGATACGCAGTATTTT
CASSLKDTQYF
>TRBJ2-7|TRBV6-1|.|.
TGTGCCAGCAGTTATCAGGCGTACGAGCAGTACTTC
CASSYQAYEQYF
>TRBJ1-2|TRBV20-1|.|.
TGCAGTGCTAGAGATGAGGGCAGGAACTATGGCTACACCTTC
CSARDEGRNYGYTF
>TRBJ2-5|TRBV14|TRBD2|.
TGTGCCAGCCTACCATGGGGGGGAAGAGGGGAGACCCAGTACTTC
CASLPWGGRGETQYF
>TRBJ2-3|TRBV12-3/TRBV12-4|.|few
TGTGCCAGCAGTTTAGTCGGGGAAGATACGCAGTATTTT
CASSLVGEDTQYF
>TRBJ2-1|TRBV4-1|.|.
TGCGCCAGCAGCCAAGGGGGCCCTTACAATGAGCAGTTCTTC
CASSQGGPYNEQFF
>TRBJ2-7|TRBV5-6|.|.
TGTGCCAGCAGCTCCACCGGACAGTCCTACGAGCAGTACTTC
CASSSTGQSYEQYF
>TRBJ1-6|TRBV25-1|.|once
TGTGCCAGCAGTGAACGGAGGATTTCACCCCTCCACTTT
CASSERRISPLHF
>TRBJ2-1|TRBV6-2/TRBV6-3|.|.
TGTGCCAGCAGTGCGACCCTAAACAATGAGCAGTTCTTC
CASSATLNNEQFF
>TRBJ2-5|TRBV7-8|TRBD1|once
TGTGCCAGCAGGTCAGGTCGGCCAGGGGGCCCATACCAAGAGACCCAGTACTTC
CASRSGRPGGPYQETQYF
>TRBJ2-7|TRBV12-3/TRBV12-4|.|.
TGTGCCAGCAGCGGGACTGGTTACGAGCAGTACTTC
CASSGTGYEQYF
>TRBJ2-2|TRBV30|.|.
TGTGCCTGGAGTACCGGAAACGGGGAGCTGTTTTTT
CAWSTGNGELFF
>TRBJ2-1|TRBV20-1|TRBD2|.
TGCAGTGCTAGAGATAGCGGGGCGTACAATGAGCAGTTCTTC
CSARDSGAYNEQFF
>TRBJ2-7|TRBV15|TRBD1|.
TGTGCCACCAGCAGACGACCGGGACAGGGGACTGATGAGCAGTACTTC
CATSRRPGQGTDEQYF
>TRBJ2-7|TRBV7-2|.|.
TGTGCCAGCAGCCCGGGACCACGGGGCGGATACGAGCAGTACTTC
CASSPGPRGGYEQYF
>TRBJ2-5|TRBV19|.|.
TGTGCCAGTAGTTCCAGCGCGGGCCAAGAGACCCAGTACTTC
CASSSSAGQETQYF
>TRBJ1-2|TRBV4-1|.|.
TGCGCCAGCAGCCAAGACCCGGGGATCGGGGGCTATGGCTACACCTTC
CASSQDPGIGGYGYTF
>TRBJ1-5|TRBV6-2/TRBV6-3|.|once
TGTGCCAGCAGTAGGGTGGGTCAGCCCCAGCATTTT
CASSRVGQPQHF
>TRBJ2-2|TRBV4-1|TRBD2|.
TGCGCCAGCAGCGATCGGGGGGGAACCGGGGAGCTGTTTTTT
CASSDRGGTGELFF
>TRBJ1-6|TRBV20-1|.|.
TGCAGTGCTGCCCGTCGCTTAGAAGTTGATTCACCCCTCCACTTT
CSAARRLEVDSPLHF
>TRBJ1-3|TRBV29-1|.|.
TGCAGCGCCTGGGAAAACACCATATATTTT
CSAWENTIYF
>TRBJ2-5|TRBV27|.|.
TGTGCCAGCAGTTCTTGGGGGGACGAAGAGACCCAGTACTTC
CASSSWGDEETQYF
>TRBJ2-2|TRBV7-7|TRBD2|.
TGTGCCAGCACCGGCGGGGGGACCGGGGAGCTGTTTTTT
CASTGGGTGELFF
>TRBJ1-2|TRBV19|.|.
TGTGCCAGTAGTATAGAGGCGGCCTCCGCGCTTGGCTACACCTTC
CASSIEAASALGYTF
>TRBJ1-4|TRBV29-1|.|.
TGCAGCGCCGCTGAGGCGGGGCTTGAAAAACTGTTTTTT
CSAAEAGLEKLFF
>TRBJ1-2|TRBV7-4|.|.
TGTGCCAGCAGCCCTAGGGTCGTCATCCCGAACTATGGCTACACCTTC
CASSPRVVIPNYGYTF
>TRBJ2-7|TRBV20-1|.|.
TGCCTTACTCTAGGCAGGGATTCCTACGAGCAGTACTTC
CLTLGRDSYEQYF
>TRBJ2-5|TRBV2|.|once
TGTGCCAGCAGTGCCGAGAAAGAGACCCAGTACTTC
CASSAEKETQYF
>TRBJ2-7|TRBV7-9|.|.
TGTGCCAGCAGCCCGGGGACGCTGAGCTCCTACGAGCAGTACTTC
CASSPGTLSSYEQYF
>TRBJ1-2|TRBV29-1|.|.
TGCAGCGTTGAGGGGAAAAACTATGGCTACACCTTC
CSVEGKNYGYTF
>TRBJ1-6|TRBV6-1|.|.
TGTGCCAGCAGAGGACTTAAGAGCTCCTATAATTCACCCCTCCACTTT
CASRGLKSSYNSPLHF
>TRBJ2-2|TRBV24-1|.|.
TGTGCCACCGAGGCTGCGAACACCGGGGAGCTGTTTTTT
CATEAANTGELFF
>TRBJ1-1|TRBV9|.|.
TGTGCCAGCAGTGGCAGGGGCGCGGTGGGCACTGAAGCTTTCTTT
CASSGRGAVGTEAFF
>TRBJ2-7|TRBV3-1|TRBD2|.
TGTGCCAGCAGCCCAGCGGGGGGTTCCTACGAGCAGTACTTC
CASSPAGGSYEQYF
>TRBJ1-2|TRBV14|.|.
TGTGCCAGCAGACAAGGGGGAGAATACTATGGCTACACCTTC
CASRQGGEYYGYTF
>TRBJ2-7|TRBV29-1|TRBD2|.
TGCAGCGTAGCCTCTAGCGGGGGGGTCGAGCAGTACTTC
CSVASSGGVEQYF
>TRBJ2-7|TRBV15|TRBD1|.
TGTGCCACCAGCAGAGATTGGGGACAGCTCTACGAGCAGTACTTC
CATSRDWGQLYEQYF
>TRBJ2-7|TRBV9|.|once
TGTGCCAGCAGCTCACGACAGGACTACTACGAGCAGTACTTC
CASSSRQDYYEQYF
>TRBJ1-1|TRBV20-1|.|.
TGCAGTGCTAGAGATGGGGGGCCGAACACTGAAGCTTTCTTT
CSARDGGPNTEAFF